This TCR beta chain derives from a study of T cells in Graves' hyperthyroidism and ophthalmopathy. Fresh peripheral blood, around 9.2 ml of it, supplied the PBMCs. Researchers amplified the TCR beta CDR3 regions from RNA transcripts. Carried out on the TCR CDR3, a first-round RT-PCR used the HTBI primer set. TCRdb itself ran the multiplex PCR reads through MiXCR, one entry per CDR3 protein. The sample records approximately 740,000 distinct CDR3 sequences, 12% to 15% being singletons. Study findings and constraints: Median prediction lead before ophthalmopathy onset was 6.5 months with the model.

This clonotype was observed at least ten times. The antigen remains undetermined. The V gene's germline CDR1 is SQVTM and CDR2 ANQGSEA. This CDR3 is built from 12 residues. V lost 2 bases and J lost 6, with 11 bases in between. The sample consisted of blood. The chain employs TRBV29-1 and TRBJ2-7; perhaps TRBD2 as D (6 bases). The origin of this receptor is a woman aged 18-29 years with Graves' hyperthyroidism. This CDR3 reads CSVERERSEQYF. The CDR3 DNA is TGCAGCGTTGAACGGGAGAGGTCCGAGCAGTACTTC.